This T cell receptor (beta chain) was captured in a study of T cells in Graves' hyperthyroidism and ophthalmopathy. Whole-study results and caveats: Most thyroid clonotypes that were expanded above 0.001 also turned up in blood.

RNA transcripts provided the source from which TCR beta CDR3 regions were amplified. The HTBI primer set drove a first-round RT-PCR of the TCR CDR3. One entry per CDR3 protein results from TCRdb running MiXCR on the multiplex PCR reads. The sample lists around 420,000 distinct CDR3 sequences, less than 20% seen once, with roughly 14% in the top ten. Worth noting for this clonotype: Its target is not known.

CDR3 length: 14 amino acids. The germline gives CDR1 DFQATT, CDR2 SNEGSKA (reference sequence). V lost 6 bases, J lost 8 bases, and 6 bases stayed unmatched. The chain is built from TRBV20-1 and TRBJ2-1, with 14 bases matching TRBD2. Sequenced: blood. The origin of this receptor is a woman under 30 with Graves' hyperthyroidism. CDR3 amino acids: CSAQGLAGVYEQFF. In nucleotides, the CDR3 is TGCAGTGCCCAGGGACTAGCGGGAGTATATGAGCAGTTCTTC.